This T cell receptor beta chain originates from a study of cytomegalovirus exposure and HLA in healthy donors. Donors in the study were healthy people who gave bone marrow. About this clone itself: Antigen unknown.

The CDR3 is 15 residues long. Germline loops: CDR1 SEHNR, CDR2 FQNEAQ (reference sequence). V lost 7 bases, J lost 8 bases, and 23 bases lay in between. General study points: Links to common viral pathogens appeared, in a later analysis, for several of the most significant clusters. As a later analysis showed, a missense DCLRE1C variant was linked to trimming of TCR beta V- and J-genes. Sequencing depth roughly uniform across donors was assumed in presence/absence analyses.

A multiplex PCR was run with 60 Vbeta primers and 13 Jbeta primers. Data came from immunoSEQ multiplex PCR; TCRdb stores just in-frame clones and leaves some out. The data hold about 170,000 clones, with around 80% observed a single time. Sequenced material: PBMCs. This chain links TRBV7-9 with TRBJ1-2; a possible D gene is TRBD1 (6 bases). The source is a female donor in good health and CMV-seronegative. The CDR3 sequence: CASKFPQGTGGGYTF. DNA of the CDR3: TGTGCCAGCAAGTTCCCCCAGGGGACGGGTGGAGGCTACACCTTC.